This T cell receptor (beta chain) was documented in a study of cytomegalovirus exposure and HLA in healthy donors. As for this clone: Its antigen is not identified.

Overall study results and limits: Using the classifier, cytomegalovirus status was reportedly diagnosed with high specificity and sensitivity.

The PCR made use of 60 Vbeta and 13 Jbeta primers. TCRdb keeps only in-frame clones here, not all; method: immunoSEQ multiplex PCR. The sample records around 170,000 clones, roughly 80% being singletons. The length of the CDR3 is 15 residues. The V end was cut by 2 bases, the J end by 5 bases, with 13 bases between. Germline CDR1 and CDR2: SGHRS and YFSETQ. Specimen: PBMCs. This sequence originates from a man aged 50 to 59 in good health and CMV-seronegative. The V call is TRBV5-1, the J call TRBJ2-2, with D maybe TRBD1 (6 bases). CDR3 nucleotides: TGCGCCAGCAGCTTAAAACAGGGAGAAACCGGGGAGCTGTTTTTT. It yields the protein CASSLKQGETGELFF.